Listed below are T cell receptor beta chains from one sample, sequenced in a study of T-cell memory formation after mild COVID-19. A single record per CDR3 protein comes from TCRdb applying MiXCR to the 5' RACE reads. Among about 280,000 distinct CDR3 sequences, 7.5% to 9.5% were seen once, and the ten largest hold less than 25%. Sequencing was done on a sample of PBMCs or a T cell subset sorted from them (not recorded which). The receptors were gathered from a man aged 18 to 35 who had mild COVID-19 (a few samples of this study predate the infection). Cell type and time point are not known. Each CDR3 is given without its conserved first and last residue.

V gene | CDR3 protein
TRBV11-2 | ASSLGVLRNSPLH
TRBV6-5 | ASSQGAGGAAGELF
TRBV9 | ASSVGPGEIRQY
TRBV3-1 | ASSQDVPREETQY
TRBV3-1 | ASSQVRIPTDTQY
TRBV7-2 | ASSLEGWASGVNQPQH
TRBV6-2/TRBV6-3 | ASSYSYHDGGSNQPQH
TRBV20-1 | SARNSNQPQH
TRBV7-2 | ASSFGGETGELF
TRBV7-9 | ASSLPTGAYNEQF
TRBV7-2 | ASSSVSSYNEQF
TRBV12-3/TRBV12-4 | ASSFRPTNTGELF
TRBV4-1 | ASSQDPFGTGFH
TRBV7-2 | ASSPDRANEKLF
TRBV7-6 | ASTPPPFRETQY
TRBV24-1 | ATSGGNTGELF
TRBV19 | ASSIPPDEDGETQY